The 23 T cell receptor beta chains in this list originate from one sample, sequenced in a study of human T cells and chemical hapten exposure. TCRdb independently ran MiXCR on the RACE reads; one entry per CDR3 protein. The data hold tens of thousands of distinct CDR3 sequences, with less than 15% observed a single time. Time point described: pre-sensitization, week 0. The sample's treatment: therapeutic diphenylcyclopropenone sensitization with weekly scalp DPC. The authors' total RNA extraction used unfractionated whole blood. Sequences were derived from whole blood, sampled in connection with sensitization to the hapten diphenylcyclopropenone (DPC). Receptors originate from a woman in her 40s with alopecia areata. Some clones in this sample may be carry-over from other donors' samples.

The chain couples TRBV3-1 to TRBJ2-3; 12 bases agree with TRBD2. The CDR3 is 17 residues long. Germline V gives CDR1 LGHDT, CDR2 YNNKEL (reference sequence). V lost 6 bases to trimming and J lost 3 bases; unmatched junction nucleotides: 10. DNA for the CDR3: TGTGCCAGCAGTCCTGCTAGCGGGGGGGCGAGGACAGATACGCAGTATTTT. Amino acids: CASSPASGGARTDTQYF.

This clonotype is classed as medium-sized. This chain joins TRBV20-1 and TRBJ2-1; the D gene is possibly TRBD2 (8 bases). V lost 5 bases and J 6 bases, leaving 17 bases between the germline ends. Germline CDR1 reads DFQATT; CDR2 reads SNEGSKA (reference sequence). This CDR3 spans 14 amino acids. The CDR3: CSAHTGAGGNEQFF. The CDR3 DNA follows: TGCAGTGCTCACACAGGGGCGGGGGGCAATGAGCAGTTCTTC.

Comments on this clonotype: Possible read error: a much larger clone is one base away. The V gene is TRBV15, the J gene TRBJ2-1; 8 positions match TRBD1. CDR1 and CDR2 (germline): LNHNV, YYDKDF (reference sequence). The CDR3 runs 15 residues. CDR3 sequence (DNA): TGTGCCACCAGCTCCCGGGACAGGCTAATCAATGTGCAGTTCTTC. Its protein product is CATSSRDRLINVQFF.

This clonotype was seen many times. J is TRBJ2-7 and V is TRBV7-2, with TRBD2 matching 9 bases. This CDR3 spans 15 amino acids. The V and J ends lost 0 bases and 5 bases, in that order; junction bases with no gene match: 5. Germline assignment: CDR1 SGHTA and CDR2 FQGNSA. In nucleotides, the CDR3 is TGTGCCAGCAGCTTAGCGCTAGCGGGGACCCACGAGCAGTACTTC. Amino acids: CASSLALAGTHEQYF.

A remark on this clonotype: A much larger clone differs from this one at a single base, so this may be a read error. The CDR3 does not end in the conserved phenylalanine or tryptophan, so this is likely a read error. This chain joins TRBV2 and TRBJ2-1; unclear D gene. The CDR3 is 11 amino acids. V shed 7 bases and J shed 7 bases, with 8 bases lying between them. The germline CDR1 and CDR2 sequences are SNHLY and FYNNEI. The CDR3 nucleotides read TGTGCCAGCACCCTGATTAATGAGCAGTTCTTA. Amino acids: CASTLINEQFL.

This clonotype came up many times. The chain joins TRBV13 to TRBJ2-7; the D is unclear. V lost 6 bases, J lost 7 bases, and 22 bases lay in between. Germline V gene data show CDR1 as PRHDT and CDR2 as FYEKMQ (reference sequence). The CDR3 is made up of 15 amino acids. This chain's CDR3 is CASRPRPGYVWEQYF. CDR3 nucleotide sequence: TGTGCCAGCAGACCACGACCAGGTTATGTCTGGGAGCAGTACTTC.

This clonotype was picked up a small number of times. The rearrangement links TRBV20-1 to TRBJ2-3, with D possibly matching TRBD1 (5 bases). The CDR3 loop spans 14 amino acids. V was shortened by 5 bases and J by 2 bases, with 14 bases between the two germline ends. Germline V CDR1 and CDR2: DFQATT, SNEGSKA (reference sequence). CDR3 DNA: TGCAGTGCTTCAGGGTCCCGGTACACAGATACGCAGTATTTT. This encodes CSASGSRYTDTQYF.

In its sample, this clonotype was seen a few times. J is TRBJ1-2 and V is TRBV12-3 or TRBV12-4; D is possibly TRBD1 (6 bases). V lost 6 bases to trimming and J lost 2 bases, with 16 bases between them. This CDR3 has 15 amino acids. CDR3 sequence (DNA): TGTGCCAGCAGGGACCGACAGGTCGCAAACTATGGCTACACCTTC. Translated: CASRDRQVANYGYTF.

This clonotype was counted at least ten times. This chain links TRBV9 with TRBJ1-5; TRBD1 is a possible D gene (5 bases). Trimming left V 0 bases short and J 3 bases short, with 10 bases between. The CDR3 sequence is 15 residues long. Germline CDR1 and CDR2: SGDLS and YYNGEE. DNA of the CDR3: TGTGCCAGCAGCGTAGAAGGCAGGGTCAATCAGCCCCAGCATTTT. This sequence encodes CASSVEGRVNQPQHF. The full variable domain, with the rest looked up from reference TRBV9 and TRBJ1-5, is DSGVTQTPKHLITATGQRVTLRCSPRSGDLSVYWYQQSLDQGLQFLIQYYNGEERAKGNILERFSAQQFPDLHSELNLSSLELGDSALYFCASSVEGRVNQPQHFGDGTRLSIL.

This clonotype was observed a handful of times. The V gene is TRBV18, the J gene TRBJ2-1; D possibly corresponds to TRBD1 (5 bases). This CDR3 has 16 residues. The V end lost 0 bases, the J end lost 0 bases, and 9 bases lay between the germline ends. Germline CDR1 is KGHSH and CDR2 is LQKENI. The CDR3 region has the DNA TGTGCCAGCTCACCACCGGGGCGCATCTCCTACAATGAGCAGTTCTTC. This translates into CASSPPGRISYNEQFF.

This clonotype was picked up many times. The chain recombines TRBV4-1 with TRBJ2-2; D not resolved. The CDR3 covers 14 residues. The V gene lost 0 bases and the J gene lost 1 base, with 3 bases spanning the gap. Germline V gene sequence: CDR1 MGHRA, CDR2 YSYEKL. In DNA form, the CDR3 reads TGCGCCAGCAGCCAAGAAGGGAACACCGGGGAGCTGTTTTTT. Translated: CASSQEGNTGELFF.

This clonotype was observed a handful of times. The chain links TRBV7-2 to TRBJ1-1; D not resolved. The CDR3 totals 13 residues. The V and J ends lost 5 bases and 1 base respectively, with 8 bases between them. Germline CDR1 SGHTA, CDR2 FQGNSA. The CDR3 here is CASSGQPNTEAFF. The CDR3 coding sequence is TGTGCCAGCAGCGGCCAGCCGAACACTGAAGCTTTCTTT.

This clonotype appeared a few times. The rearrangement joins TRBV10-3 to TRBJ1-5; D is uncertain. Trimming cost V 5 bases and J 0 bases, with 5 bases left between them. The CDR3 spans 13 residues. Germline V gene lookup returns CDR1 ENHRY and CDR2 SYGVKD. CDR3 bases: TGTGCCATCAGTCCAAGTAGCAATCAGCCCCAGCATTTT. This encodes CAISPSSNQPQHF.

The chain joins TRBV11-1 to TRBJ2-7; 7 bases are shared with TRBD2. V was pared by 2 bases and J by 0 bases, with 4 bases of the junction left unmatched. The CDR3 extends over 15 amino acids. Germline values: CDR1 SGHAT, CDR2 FQDESV (reference sequence). The CDR3 spells CASSLSGRDSYEQYF. In nucleotides, the CDR3 is TGTGCCAGCAGCTTATCTGGGAGGGACTCCTACGAGCAGTACTTC.

This clonotype was seen many times. This chain links TRBV10-2 with TRBJ2-1; 11 nucleotides align to TRBD2. Germline CDR1 is WSHSY and CDR2 is SAAADI. The CDR3 has 15 residues. The V gene end was trimmed by 5 bases and the J gene end by 3 bases; junction bases not matched to a gene: 3. CDR3 loop: CASSPGTSGYNEQFF. For the CDR3, the DNA is TGCGCCAGCAGTCCCGGGACTAGCGGCTACAATGAGCAGTTCTTC.

This clonotype was detected a few times. The chain uses TRBV20-1 and TRBJ1-4; D unclear. With 0 bases removed from V and 3 bases from J, the gap between germline ends came to 5 bases. Germline values: CDR1 DFQATT, CDR2 SNEGSKA (reference sequence). The CDR3 has 13 residues. CDR3 protein: CSARDSSNEKLFF. CDR3 DNA sequence: TGCAGTGCTAGAGACAGTTCTAATGAAAAACTGTTTTTT.

This clonotype was seen many times. The chain links TRBV7-6 to TRBJ1-1, with 11 bases aligning to TRBD1. V gave up 5 bases and J gave up 5 bases; unmatched junction bases: 4. The CDR3 is 14 residues long. The germline gives CDR1 SGHVS, CDR2 FNYEAQ. The CDR3: CASSQGQGGTEAFF. The CDR3 DNA follows: TGTGCCAGCAGCCAGGGACAGGGGGGAACTGAAGCTTTCTTT.

This clonotype was found a few times. The rearrangement links TRBV5-6 to TRBJ1-1, with 9 bases fitting TRBD1. The V gene's germline CDR1 is SGHDT and CDR2 YYEEEE. The CDR3 runs to 11 residues. Trimming cost V 4 bases and J 8 bases; bases outside gene matches: 0. CDR3 residues: CASSGTGEAFF. CDR3 coding DNA: TGTGCCAGCAGCGGGACAGGGGAAGCTTTCTTT.

This clonotype appeared a few times. This chain joins TRBV2 and TRBJ2-2; D is possibly TRBD2 (5 bases). The CDR3 spans 14 residues. From germline, CDR1 is SNHLY and CDR2 FYNNEI. Trimming left V 5 bases short and J 5 bases short, with 12 bases between. The CDR3 sequence: CASSQDFLTGELFF. CDR3 nucleotide sequence: TGTGCCAGCAGTCAGGACTTTCTAACCGGGGAGCTGTTTTTT.

There are many counts of this clonotype. This chain connects TRBV6-6 to TRBJ2-3; TRBD2 might be the D (6 bases). V lost 2 bases, J lost 6 bases, and 24 bases lay in between. The CDR3 extends over 18 amino acids. In germline, CDR1 is MNHNY, CDR2 SVGAGI (reference sequence). CDR3 loop: CASSYVRWAGLSGDTQYF. The CDR3 nucleotides read TGTGCCAGCAGTTACGTTCGGTGGGCAGGGCTAAGCGGGGATACGCAGTATTTT.

This clonotype has a count of ten or more. The rearrangement uses TRBV3-1 and TRBJ2-3; 10 bases fit TRBD2. CDR1 is LGHDT and CDR2 is YNNKEL in the germline V gene (reference sequence). This CDR3 comprises 17 residues. Losses at the gene ends were 4 bases for V and 4 bases for J; bases not matched to a gene: 11. The CDR3 DNA is TGTGCCAGCAGCCCTCAAGCGGGGGGGGCCCTGGCAGATACGCAGTATTTT. It encodes CASSPQAGGALADTQYF.

This clonotype was picked up a small number of times. One end of the junction is discordant with germline, which a read error may explain. This chain connects TRBV6-2 or TRBV6-3 to TRBJ2-7; 10 nucleotides align to TRBD1. The CDR3 covers 15 residues. Germline CDR1 and CDR2: MNHEY and SVGEGT. This chain's CDR3 is CAGRAGQGETYEQYF. In DNA, the CDR3 is TGTGCCGGCAGGGCAGGACAGGGGGAAACCTACGAGCAGTACTTC.

This clonotype showed up just a few times. CDR3 coding DNA: TGTGCCAGCAGTTTATGGGCAGATACGCAGTATTTT. This gives the protein CASSLWADTQYF. The chain joins TRBV28 to TRBJ2-3; D call uncertain. From germline, CDR1 is MDHEN and CDR2 SYDVKM. The CDR3 sequence is 12 residues long. Trimming removed 0 bases from V and 4 bases from J, with 2 bases in between.